This T cell receptor beta chain came from a study of blood T cell repertoires in COVID-19. Authors' data handling: Reference gene primer amplification in the assay estimated nucleated cell counts. Sequencing used immunoSEQ multiplex PCR; TCRdb keeps in-frame clones, though not all of them. That table is the source of V, J and clone size, and D and trimming were worked out from the DNA. The data show fewer than 30,000 clones, about 94% seen once. Unmatched junction bases numbered 7, after V lost 4 bases and J lost 3 bases. Germline CDR1 and CDR2: MNHEY and SVGEGT. CDR3 size: 16 residues. The genes are TRBV6-2 or TRBV6-3 and TRBJ1-5; TRBD1 matches at 9 bases. This TCR derives from a human donor with active COVID-19. The donor label of this sample is uncertain. The sequencing input was peripheral blood. CDR3 residues: CASSWGGTGSNQPQHF. In DNA, the CDR3 is TGTGCCAGCAGTTGGGGCGGGACAGGGTCCAATCAGCCCCAGCATTTT.